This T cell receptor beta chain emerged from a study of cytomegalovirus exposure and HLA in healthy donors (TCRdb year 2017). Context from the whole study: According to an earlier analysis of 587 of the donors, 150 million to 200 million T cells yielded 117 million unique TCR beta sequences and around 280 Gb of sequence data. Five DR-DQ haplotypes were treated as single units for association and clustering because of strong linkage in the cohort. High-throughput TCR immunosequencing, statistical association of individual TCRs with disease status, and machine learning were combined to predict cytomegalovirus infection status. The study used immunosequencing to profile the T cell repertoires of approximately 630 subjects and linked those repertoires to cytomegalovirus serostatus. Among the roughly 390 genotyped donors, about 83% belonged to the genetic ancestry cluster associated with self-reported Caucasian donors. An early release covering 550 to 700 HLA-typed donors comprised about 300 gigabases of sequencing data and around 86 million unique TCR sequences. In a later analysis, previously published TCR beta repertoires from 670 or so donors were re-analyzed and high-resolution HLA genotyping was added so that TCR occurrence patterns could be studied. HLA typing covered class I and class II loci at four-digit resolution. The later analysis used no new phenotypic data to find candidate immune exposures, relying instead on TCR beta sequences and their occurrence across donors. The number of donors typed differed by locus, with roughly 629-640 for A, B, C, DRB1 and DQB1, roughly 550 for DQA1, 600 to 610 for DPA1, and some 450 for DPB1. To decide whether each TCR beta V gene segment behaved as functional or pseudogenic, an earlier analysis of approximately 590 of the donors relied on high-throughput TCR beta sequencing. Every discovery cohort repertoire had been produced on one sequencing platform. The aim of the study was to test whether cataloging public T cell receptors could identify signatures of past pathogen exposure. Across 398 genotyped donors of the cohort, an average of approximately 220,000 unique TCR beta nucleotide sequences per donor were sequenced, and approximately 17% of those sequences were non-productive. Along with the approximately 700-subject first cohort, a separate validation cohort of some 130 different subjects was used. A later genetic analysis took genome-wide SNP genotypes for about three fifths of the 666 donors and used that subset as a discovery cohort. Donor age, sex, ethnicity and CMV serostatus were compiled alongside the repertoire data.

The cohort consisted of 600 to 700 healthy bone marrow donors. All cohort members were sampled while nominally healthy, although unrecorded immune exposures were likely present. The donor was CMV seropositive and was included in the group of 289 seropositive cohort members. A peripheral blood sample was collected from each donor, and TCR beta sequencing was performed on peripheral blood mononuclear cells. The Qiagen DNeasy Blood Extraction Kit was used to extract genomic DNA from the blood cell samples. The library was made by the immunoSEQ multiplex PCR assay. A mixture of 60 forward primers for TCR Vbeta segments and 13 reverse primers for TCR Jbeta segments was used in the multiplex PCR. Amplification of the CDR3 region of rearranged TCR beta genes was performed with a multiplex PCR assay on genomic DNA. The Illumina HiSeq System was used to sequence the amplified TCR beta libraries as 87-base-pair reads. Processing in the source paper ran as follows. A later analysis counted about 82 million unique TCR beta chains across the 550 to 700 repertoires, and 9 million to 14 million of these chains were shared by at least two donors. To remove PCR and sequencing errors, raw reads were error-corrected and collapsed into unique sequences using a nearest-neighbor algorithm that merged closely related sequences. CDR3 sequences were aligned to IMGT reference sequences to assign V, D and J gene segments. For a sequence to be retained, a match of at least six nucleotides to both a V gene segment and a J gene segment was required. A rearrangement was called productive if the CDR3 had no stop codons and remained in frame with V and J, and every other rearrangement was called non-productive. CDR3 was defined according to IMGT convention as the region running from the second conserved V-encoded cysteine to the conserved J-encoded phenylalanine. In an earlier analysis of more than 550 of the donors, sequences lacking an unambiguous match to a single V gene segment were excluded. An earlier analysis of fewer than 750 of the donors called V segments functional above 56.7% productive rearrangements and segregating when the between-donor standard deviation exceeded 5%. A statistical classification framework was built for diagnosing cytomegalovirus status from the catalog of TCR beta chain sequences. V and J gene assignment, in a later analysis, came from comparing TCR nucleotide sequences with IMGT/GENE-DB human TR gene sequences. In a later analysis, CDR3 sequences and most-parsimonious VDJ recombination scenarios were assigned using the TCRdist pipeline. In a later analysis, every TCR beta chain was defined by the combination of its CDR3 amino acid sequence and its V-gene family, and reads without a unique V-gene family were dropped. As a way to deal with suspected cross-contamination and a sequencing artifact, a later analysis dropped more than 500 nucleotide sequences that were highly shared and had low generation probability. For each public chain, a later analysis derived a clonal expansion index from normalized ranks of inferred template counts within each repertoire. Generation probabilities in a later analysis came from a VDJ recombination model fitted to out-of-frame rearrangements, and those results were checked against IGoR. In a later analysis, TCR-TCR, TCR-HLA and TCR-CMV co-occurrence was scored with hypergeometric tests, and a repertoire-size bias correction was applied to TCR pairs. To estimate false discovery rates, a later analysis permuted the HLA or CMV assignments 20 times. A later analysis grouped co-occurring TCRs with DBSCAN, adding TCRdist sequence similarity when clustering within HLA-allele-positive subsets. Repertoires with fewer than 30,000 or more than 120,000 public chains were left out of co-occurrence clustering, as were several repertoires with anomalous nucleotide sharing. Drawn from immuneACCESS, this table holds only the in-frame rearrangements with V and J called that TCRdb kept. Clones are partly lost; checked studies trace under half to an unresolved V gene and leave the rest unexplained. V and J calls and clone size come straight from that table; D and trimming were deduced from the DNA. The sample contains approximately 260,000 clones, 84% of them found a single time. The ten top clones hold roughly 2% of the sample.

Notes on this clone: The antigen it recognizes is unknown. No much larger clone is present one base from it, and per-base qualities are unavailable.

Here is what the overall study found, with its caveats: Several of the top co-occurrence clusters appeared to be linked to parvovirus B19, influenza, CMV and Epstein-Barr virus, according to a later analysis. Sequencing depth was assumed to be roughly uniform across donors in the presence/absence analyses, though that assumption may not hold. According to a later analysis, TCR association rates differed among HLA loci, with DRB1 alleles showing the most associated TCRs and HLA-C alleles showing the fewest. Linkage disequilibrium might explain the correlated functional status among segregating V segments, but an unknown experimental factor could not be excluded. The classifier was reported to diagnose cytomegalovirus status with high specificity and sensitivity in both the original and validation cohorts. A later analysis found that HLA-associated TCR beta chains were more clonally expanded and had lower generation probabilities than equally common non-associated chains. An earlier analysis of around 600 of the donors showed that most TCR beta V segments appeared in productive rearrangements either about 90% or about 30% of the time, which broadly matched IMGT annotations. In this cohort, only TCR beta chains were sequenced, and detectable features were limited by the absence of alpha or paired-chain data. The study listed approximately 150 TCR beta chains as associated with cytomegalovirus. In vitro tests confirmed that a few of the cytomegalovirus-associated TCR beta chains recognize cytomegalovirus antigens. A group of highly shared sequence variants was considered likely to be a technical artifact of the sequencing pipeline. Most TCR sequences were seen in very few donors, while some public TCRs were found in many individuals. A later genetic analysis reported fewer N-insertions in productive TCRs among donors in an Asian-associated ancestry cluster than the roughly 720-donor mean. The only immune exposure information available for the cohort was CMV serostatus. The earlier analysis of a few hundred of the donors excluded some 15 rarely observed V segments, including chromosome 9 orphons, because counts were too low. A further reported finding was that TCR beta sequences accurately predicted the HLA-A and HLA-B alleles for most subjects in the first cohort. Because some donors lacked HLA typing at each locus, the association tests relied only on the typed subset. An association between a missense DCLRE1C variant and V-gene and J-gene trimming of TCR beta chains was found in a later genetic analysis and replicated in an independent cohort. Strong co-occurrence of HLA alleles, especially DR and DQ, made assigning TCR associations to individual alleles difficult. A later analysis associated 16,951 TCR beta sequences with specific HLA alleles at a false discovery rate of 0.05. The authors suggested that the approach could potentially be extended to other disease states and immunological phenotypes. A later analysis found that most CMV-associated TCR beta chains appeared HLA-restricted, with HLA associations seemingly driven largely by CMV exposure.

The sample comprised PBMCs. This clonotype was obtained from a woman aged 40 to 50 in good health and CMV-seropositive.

The encoded CDR3 is CASSGTGYEQYF. The sequence in DNA is TGTGCCAGCAGCGGGACAGGGTACGAGCAGTACTTC. The chain links TRBV5-5 with TRBJ2-7; a stretch of 9 junction bases matches TRBD1. From a lookup of the germline V gene (reference sequence), CDR1 and CDR2 are SGHKS and YYEKEE. V and J are trimmed by 4 bases and 4 bases, and the gene matches miss 0 bases of the junction. Its CDR3 holds 12 amino acids, cysteine through phenylalanine. CDR3 DNA is the only sequence kept; it has 36 bases, read in frame from the first base.